This TCR beta chain was captured by sequencing in a study of blood T cells in healthy people across ages. Study-wide results and caveats: Estimated diversity, derived from one million T cells, was regarded as an underestimate.

This CDR3 has 13 residues. CDR1 and CDR2 (germline): DFQATT, SNEGSKA (reference sequence). Trimming pared 3 bases from V and 5 bases from J, leaving 13 bases between. In regard to this clonotype: Its antigen is as yet unknown.

Primers used in a second PCR of about 7 to 11 cycles were a sample-barcoded 5' primer and a J-beta primer mix. TCRdb re-derived calls from the 5' RACE reads in MiXCR, one entry per CDR3 protein. The sample comprises around 800,000 distinct CDR3 sequences, under 30% of which are singletons, and under 3% rests with the top ten. The same specimen was also included in a second study, on T cells of mothers and their children. From that second work: All donors were healthy and Caucasian; they were three mothers and their six children.

The chain couples TRBV20-1 to TRBJ1-1, with D perhaps TRBD1 (5 bases). The receptor was derived from a boy aged 5 to 17 in good health. The sample taken for sequencing was blood. Here the CDR3 DNA reads TGCAGTGCTAGGGGGGTCGGGCATACTGAAGCTTTCTTT. Translation: CSARGVGHTEAFF.